The clone carrying this T cell receptor beta chain was picked up a small number of times. This sample is part of a study of T cells in Graves' hyperthyroidism and ophthalmopathy. Amplified TCR beta CDR3 regions derived from RNA transcripts. Using the HTBI primer set, a first-round RT-PCR was run on the TCR CDR3. Each CDR3 protein is one row after TCRdb ran MiXCR on the multiplex PCR reads. The repertoire holds about 500,000 distinct CDR3 sequences, with around 15% as singletons. Clinical Activity Scores of at least 3, NOSPECS grades of at least 4 and durations under 3 months characterized ophthalmopathy patients. The receptor was derived from a woman aged 25 to 39 with Graves' ophthalmopathy. Sequenced material: blood.

The CDR3 loop reads CSVETGAVTEAFF. For the CDR3, the DNA is TGCAGCGTTGAAACAGGGGCGGTCACTGAAGCTTTCTTT. V is TRBV29-1 and J is TRBJ1-1, with 7 bases lining up with TRBD1. The CDR3 runs to 13 residues. Germline trimming cut 2 bases from V and 4 bases from J; bases unmatched to any gene: 4. The germline V gene has CDR1 SQVTM and CDR2 ANQGSEA.